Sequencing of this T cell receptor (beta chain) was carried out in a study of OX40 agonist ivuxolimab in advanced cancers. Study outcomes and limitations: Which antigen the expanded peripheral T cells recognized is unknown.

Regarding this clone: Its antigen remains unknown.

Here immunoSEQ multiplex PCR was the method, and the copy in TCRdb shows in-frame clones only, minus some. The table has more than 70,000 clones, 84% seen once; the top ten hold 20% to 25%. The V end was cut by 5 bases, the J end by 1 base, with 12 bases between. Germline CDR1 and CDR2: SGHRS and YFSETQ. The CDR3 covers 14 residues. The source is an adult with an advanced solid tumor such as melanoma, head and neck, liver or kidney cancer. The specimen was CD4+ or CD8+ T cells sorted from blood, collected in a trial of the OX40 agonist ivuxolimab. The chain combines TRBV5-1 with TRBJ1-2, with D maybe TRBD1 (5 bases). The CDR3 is CASRITTDNYGYTF. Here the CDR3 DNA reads TGCGCCAGCAGGATCACGACAGATAACTATGGCTACACCTTC.